This T cell receptor (beta chain) derives from a study of PD-1 blockade in classical Hodgkin lymphoma. Findings and limits, study-wide: The study found complete responders had baseline diversity similar to newly diagnosed patients. Healthy donors were reported to have higher baseline TCR diversity than newly diagnosed patients.

Each patient relapsed following autologous stem cell transplantation, and prior brentuximab vedotin exposure differed. Concerning this clone itself: Its antigen is unidentified.

Profiling relied on immunoSEQ multiplex PCR, and the TCRdb table lists in-frame clones only, not all of them. The repertoire consists of some 100,000 clones, with around nine tenths occurring once and the leading ten covering roughly 2.8%. The clonotype comes from a human donor with classical Hodgkin lymphoma. The source material was peripheral blood mononuclear cells (PBMCs), sampled at baseline.

CDR3 in amino acids: CASSMAHGTAELYEQYF. DNA of the CDR3: TGTGCCAGTAGTATGGCCCATGGGACAGCAGAACTCTACGAGCAGTACTTC. The chain links TRBV19 to TRBJ2-7, with 7 bases identical to TRBD1. This CDR3 comprises 17 residues. Germline V lookup: CDR1 LNHDA, CDR2 SQIVND (reference sequence). Trimming cost V 3 bases and J 3 bases; bases outside gene matches: 14.